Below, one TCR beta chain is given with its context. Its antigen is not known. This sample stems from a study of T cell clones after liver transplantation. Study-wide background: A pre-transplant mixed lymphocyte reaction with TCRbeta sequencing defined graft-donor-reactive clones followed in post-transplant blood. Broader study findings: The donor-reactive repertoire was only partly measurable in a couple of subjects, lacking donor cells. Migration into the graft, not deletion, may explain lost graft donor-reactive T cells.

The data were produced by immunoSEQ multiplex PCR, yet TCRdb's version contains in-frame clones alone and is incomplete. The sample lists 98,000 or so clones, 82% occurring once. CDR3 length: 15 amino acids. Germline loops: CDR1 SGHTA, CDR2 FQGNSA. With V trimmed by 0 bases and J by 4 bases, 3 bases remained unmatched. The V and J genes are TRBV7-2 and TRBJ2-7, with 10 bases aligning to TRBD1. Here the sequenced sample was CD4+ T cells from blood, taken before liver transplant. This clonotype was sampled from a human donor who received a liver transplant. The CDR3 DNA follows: TGTGCCAGCAGCTTAGCCGGGACAGGGGAATACGAGCAGTACTTC. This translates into CASSLAGTGEYEQYF.